What follows is one T cell receptor (beta chain) and its context. What it binds is unknown. The sample originates from a study of cytomegalovirus exposure and HLA in healthy donors. Study results and caveats: Previously analyzed data showed that most TCR beta V segments were productive at a frequency of about 87% or about 30%.

Primers: 60 Vbeta forward and 13 Jbeta reverse. Measured with immunoSEQ multiplex PCR; TCRdb has only the in-frame clones, and not every one. The table lists around 100,000 clones, roughly 82% of them singletons. The CDR3 runs to 13 residues. The V gene's germline CDR1 is SGHTA and CDR2 FQGNSA. The ends were cut back, 2 bases at V and 2 bases at J, with 7 bases in the middle. Sequencing was performed on PBMCs. This TCR was recovered from a man aged 45-65 years in good health and CMV-seronegative. The chain uses TRBV7-2 and TRBJ2-7; perhaps TRBD2 as D (5 bases). The CDR3 nucleotides are TGTGCCAGCAGCTTAACTAGGGCCTACGAGCAGTACTTC. This translates into CASSLTRAYEQYF. Supplemented by reference TRBV7-2 and TRBJ2-7, the full variable domain reads GAGVSQSPSNKVTEKGKDVELRCDPISGHTALYWYRQSLGQGLEFLIYFQGNSAPDKSGLPSDRFSAERTGGSVSTLTIQRTQQEDSAVYLCASSLTRAYEQYFGPGTRLTVT.